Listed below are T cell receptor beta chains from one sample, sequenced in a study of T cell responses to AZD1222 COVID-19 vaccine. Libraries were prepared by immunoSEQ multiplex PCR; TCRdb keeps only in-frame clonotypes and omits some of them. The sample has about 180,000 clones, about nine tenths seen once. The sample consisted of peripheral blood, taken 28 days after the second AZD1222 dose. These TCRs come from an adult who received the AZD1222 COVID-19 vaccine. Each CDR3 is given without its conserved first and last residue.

cdr3_aa: ASSLVAGVSEQF
v_call: TRBV13
j_call: TRBJ2-1

cdr3_aa: ASSQGGQNYGYT
v_call: TRBV14
j_call: TRBJ1-2

cdr3_aa: SVRQGGYGNQPQH
v_call: TRBV29-1
j_call: TRBJ1-5

cdr3_aa: ASSMGPSSGNTIY
v_call: TRBV7-3
j_call: TRBJ1-3

cdr3_aa: ASSPPATGTFDTGELF
v_call: TRBV18
j_call: TRBJ2-2

cdr3_aa: ASSYSRGEQETQY
v_call: TRBV6-5
j_call: TRBJ2-5

cdr3_aa: ASSEAEVSMNTEAF
v_call: TRBV2
j_call: TRBJ1-1

cdr3_aa: ASSPPPGALSDPQY
v_call: TRBV18
j_call: TRBJ2-3

cdr3_aa: ASSYSTGSNEQF
v_call: TRBV6-5
j_call: TRBJ2-1

cdr3_aa: ASTPGEVPGY
v_call: TRBV7-9
j_call: TRBJ2-7

cdr3_aa: ASSIGGEAAFEAF
v_call: TRBV19
j_call: TRBJ1-1

cdr3_aa: ASSLGQGLGNSPLH
v_call: TRBV5-1
j_call: TRBJ1-6

cdr3_aa: ASSLTTVSGNTIY
v_call: TRBV5-1
j_call: TRBJ1-3

cdr3_aa: ASSPGQGSYEQY
v_call: TRBV6-5
j_call: TRBJ2-7

cdr3_aa: ASSIGMGAYEQY
v_call: TRBV19
j_call: TRBJ2-7

cdr3_aa: ASSPYRQGSAHEQY
v_call: TRBV27
j_call: TRBJ2-7

cdr3_aa: SAGQVYGYT
v_call: TRBV29-1
j_call: TRBJ1-2

cdr3_aa: ASSGTSTGELF
v_call: TRBV2
j_call: TRBJ2-2

cdr3_aa: ASSPPRGPAGEPQH
v_call: TRBV18
j_call: TRBJ1-5

cdr3_aa: ASSPRTNSPLH
v_call: TRBV14
j_call: TRBJ1-6

cdr3_aa: AISESAFTSGNTIY
v_call: TRBV10-3
j_call: TRBJ1-3

cdr3_aa: SVVGGVVYNEQF
v_call: TRBV29-1
j_call: TRBJ2-1

cdr3_aa: ASSLRDAEAF
v_call: TRBV7-2
j_call: TRBJ1-1

cdr3_aa: ASLEGAQAQY
v_call: TRBV10-2
j_call: TRBJ2-3

cdr3_aa: ASSHTRRPYNSPLH
v_call: TRBV11-2
j_call: TRBJ1-6

cdr3_aa: ASSSLMSRVPEQY
v_call: TRBV13
j_call: TRBJ2-7

cdr3_aa: ASSPSGGIAKNIQY
v_call: TRBV7-9
j_call: TRBJ2-4

cdr3_aa: ASRNPNRYYGYT
v_call: TRBV6-5
j_call: TRBJ1-2

cdr3_aa: ASSWGGTGNYEQY
v_call: TRBV5-1
j_call: TRBJ2-7

cdr3_aa: ASRSKGSTPGNTIY
v_call: TRBV7-8
j_call: TRBJ1-3

cdr3_aa: ASSLGGAETQY
v_call: TRBV5-1
j_call: TRBJ2-5

cdr3_aa: ASSEESGPGNNSPLH
v_call: TRBV2
j_call: TRBJ1-6

cdr3_aa: ASSIVTEAF
v_call: TRBV19
j_call: TRBJ1-1

cdr3_aa: ASSEATWLRVANEKLF
v_call: TRBV6-1
j_call: TRBJ1-4

cdr3_aa: ASSLIGTGFYEQY
v_call: TRBV27
j_call: TRBJ2-7

cdr3_aa: ASSLLTGGASTDTQY
v_call: TRBV7-3
j_call: TRBJ2-3

cdr3_aa: ASSLLTGRSGYGYT
v_call: TRBV5-1
j_call: TRBJ1-2

cdr3_aa: ASSYSGRHTDTQY
v_call: TRBV6-5
j_call: TRBJ2-3

cdr3_aa: ASSQGVAGNFRTDTQY
v_call: TRBV4-1
j_call: TRBJ2-3

cdr3_aa: ASSYSRDLTEAF
v_call: TRBV6-5
j_call: TRBJ1-1

cdr3_aa: ASRSGRTNEKLF
v_call: TRBV6-5
j_call: TRBJ1-4

cdr3_aa: ASSPIQANTEAF
v_call: TRBV18
j_call: TRBJ1-1

cdr3_aa: ASITSGTGVSPLH
v_call: TRBV6-6
j_call: TRBJ1-6

cdr3_aa: ASGAQYTNHDEQY
v_call: TRBV5-5
j_call: TRBJ2-7

cdr3_aa: AWSQGGLARIIYGYT
v_call: TRBV30
j_call: TRBJ1-2

cdr3_aa: ASSYLTEQY
v_call: TRBV6-2/TRBV6-3
j_call: TRBJ2-7

cdr3_aa: ASSVVDSPLH
v_call: TRBV25-1
j_call: TRBJ1-6

cdr3_aa: ASSQDSFSSYEQY
v_call: TRBV4-3
j_call: TRBJ2-7

cdr3_aa: ASSYTGAWETQY
v_call: TRBV6-6
j_call: TRBJ2-5

cdr3_aa: ASSPRGSNYGYT
v_call: TRBV5-4
j_call: TRBJ1-2

cdr3_aa: ASSIGGSTDTQY
v_call: TRBV19
j_call: TRBJ2-3

cdr3_aa: ASSIQSLRLAGVYNEQF
v_call: TRBV19
j_call: TRBJ2-1

cdr3_aa: ASPLGVGGSVSGGYT
v_call: TRBV18
j_call: TRBJ1-2

cdr3_aa: ASSLTGSSGSQYEQY
v_call: TRBV5-1
j_call: TRBJ2-7

cdr3_aa: ASSSGSGGFYEQY
v_call: TRBV5-1
j_call: TRBJ2-7

cdr3_aa: ASSFGHEQF
v_call: TRBV27
j_call: TRBJ2-1

cdr3_aa: ASSPQVSGELF
v_call: TRBV18
j_call: TRBJ2-2

cdr3_aa: ASSYQGRNTEAF
v_call: TRBV6-5
j_call: TRBJ1-1

cdr3_aa: ASSPGSGVDLRVLLDEQF
v_call: TRBV18
j_call: TRBJ2-1